A single TCR beta chain is shown here with its context. With 60 Vbeta and 13 Jbeta primers, the PCR was carried out. TCRdb's table, derived via immunoSEQ multiplex PCR, lists solely in-frame clones and lacks some. The sample has hundreds of thousands of clones, approximately 81% seen once; the top ten hold approximately 2.9%. Germline CDR1 and CDR2: MGHDK and SYGVNS. Trimming took 5 bases from V and 5 from J, leaving 13 bases between them. This CDR3 has 14 residues. The data originate from a study of cytomegalovirus exposure and HLA in healthy donors. Sequencing was carried out using PBMCs. V and J are TRBV25-1 and TRBJ1-5; D may be TRBD1 (5 bases). The receptor's source is a young man in good health and CMV-seronegative. Written as DNA, the CDR3 is TGTGCCAGCAGTAAAGGGGCGGGGTATCAGCCCCAGCATTTT. Amino acids: CASSKGAGYQPQHF.